The present T cell receptor (beta chain) was sequenced within a study of cytomegalovirus exposure and HLA in healthy donors. General study findings and limits: Later analysis revealed greater clonal expansion in HLA-associated TCR beta chains than in equally common others.

As regards this clone: Its specificity is unknown.

Trimming stripped 5 bases from V and 8 bases from J, with 25 bases between. Germline-derived CDR1 and CDR2 are SGHRS and YFSETQ. CDR3 length: 16 residues. Primers: 60 Vbeta forward and 13 Jbeta reverse. Sequencing used immunoSEQ multiplex PCR; TCRdb keeps in-frame clones, though not all of them. This table has about 250,000 clones, around 78% appearing once. Source material: PBMCs. This chain connects TRBV5-1 to TRBJ2-5; no clear D gene. The receptor was isolated from a boy between 10 and 17 years old in good health and CMV-seronegative. DNA of the CDR3: TGCGCCAGCAGAGCTTGGGTAGGTGACGCCGACTCTACCCAGTACTTC. This codes for CASRAWVGDADSTQYF.